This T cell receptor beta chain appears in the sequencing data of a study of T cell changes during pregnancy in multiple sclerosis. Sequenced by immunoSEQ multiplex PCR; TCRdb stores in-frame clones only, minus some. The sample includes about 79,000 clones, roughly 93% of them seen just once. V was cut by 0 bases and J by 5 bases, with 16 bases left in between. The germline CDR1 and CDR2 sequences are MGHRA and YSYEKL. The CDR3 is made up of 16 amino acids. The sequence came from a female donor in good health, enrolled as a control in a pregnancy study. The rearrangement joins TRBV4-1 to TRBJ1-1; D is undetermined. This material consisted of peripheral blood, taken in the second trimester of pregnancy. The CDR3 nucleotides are TGCGCCAGCAGCCAAGATTGGCCGGGAGTGGGGACTGAAGCTTTCTTT. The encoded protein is CASSQDWPGVGTEAFF.